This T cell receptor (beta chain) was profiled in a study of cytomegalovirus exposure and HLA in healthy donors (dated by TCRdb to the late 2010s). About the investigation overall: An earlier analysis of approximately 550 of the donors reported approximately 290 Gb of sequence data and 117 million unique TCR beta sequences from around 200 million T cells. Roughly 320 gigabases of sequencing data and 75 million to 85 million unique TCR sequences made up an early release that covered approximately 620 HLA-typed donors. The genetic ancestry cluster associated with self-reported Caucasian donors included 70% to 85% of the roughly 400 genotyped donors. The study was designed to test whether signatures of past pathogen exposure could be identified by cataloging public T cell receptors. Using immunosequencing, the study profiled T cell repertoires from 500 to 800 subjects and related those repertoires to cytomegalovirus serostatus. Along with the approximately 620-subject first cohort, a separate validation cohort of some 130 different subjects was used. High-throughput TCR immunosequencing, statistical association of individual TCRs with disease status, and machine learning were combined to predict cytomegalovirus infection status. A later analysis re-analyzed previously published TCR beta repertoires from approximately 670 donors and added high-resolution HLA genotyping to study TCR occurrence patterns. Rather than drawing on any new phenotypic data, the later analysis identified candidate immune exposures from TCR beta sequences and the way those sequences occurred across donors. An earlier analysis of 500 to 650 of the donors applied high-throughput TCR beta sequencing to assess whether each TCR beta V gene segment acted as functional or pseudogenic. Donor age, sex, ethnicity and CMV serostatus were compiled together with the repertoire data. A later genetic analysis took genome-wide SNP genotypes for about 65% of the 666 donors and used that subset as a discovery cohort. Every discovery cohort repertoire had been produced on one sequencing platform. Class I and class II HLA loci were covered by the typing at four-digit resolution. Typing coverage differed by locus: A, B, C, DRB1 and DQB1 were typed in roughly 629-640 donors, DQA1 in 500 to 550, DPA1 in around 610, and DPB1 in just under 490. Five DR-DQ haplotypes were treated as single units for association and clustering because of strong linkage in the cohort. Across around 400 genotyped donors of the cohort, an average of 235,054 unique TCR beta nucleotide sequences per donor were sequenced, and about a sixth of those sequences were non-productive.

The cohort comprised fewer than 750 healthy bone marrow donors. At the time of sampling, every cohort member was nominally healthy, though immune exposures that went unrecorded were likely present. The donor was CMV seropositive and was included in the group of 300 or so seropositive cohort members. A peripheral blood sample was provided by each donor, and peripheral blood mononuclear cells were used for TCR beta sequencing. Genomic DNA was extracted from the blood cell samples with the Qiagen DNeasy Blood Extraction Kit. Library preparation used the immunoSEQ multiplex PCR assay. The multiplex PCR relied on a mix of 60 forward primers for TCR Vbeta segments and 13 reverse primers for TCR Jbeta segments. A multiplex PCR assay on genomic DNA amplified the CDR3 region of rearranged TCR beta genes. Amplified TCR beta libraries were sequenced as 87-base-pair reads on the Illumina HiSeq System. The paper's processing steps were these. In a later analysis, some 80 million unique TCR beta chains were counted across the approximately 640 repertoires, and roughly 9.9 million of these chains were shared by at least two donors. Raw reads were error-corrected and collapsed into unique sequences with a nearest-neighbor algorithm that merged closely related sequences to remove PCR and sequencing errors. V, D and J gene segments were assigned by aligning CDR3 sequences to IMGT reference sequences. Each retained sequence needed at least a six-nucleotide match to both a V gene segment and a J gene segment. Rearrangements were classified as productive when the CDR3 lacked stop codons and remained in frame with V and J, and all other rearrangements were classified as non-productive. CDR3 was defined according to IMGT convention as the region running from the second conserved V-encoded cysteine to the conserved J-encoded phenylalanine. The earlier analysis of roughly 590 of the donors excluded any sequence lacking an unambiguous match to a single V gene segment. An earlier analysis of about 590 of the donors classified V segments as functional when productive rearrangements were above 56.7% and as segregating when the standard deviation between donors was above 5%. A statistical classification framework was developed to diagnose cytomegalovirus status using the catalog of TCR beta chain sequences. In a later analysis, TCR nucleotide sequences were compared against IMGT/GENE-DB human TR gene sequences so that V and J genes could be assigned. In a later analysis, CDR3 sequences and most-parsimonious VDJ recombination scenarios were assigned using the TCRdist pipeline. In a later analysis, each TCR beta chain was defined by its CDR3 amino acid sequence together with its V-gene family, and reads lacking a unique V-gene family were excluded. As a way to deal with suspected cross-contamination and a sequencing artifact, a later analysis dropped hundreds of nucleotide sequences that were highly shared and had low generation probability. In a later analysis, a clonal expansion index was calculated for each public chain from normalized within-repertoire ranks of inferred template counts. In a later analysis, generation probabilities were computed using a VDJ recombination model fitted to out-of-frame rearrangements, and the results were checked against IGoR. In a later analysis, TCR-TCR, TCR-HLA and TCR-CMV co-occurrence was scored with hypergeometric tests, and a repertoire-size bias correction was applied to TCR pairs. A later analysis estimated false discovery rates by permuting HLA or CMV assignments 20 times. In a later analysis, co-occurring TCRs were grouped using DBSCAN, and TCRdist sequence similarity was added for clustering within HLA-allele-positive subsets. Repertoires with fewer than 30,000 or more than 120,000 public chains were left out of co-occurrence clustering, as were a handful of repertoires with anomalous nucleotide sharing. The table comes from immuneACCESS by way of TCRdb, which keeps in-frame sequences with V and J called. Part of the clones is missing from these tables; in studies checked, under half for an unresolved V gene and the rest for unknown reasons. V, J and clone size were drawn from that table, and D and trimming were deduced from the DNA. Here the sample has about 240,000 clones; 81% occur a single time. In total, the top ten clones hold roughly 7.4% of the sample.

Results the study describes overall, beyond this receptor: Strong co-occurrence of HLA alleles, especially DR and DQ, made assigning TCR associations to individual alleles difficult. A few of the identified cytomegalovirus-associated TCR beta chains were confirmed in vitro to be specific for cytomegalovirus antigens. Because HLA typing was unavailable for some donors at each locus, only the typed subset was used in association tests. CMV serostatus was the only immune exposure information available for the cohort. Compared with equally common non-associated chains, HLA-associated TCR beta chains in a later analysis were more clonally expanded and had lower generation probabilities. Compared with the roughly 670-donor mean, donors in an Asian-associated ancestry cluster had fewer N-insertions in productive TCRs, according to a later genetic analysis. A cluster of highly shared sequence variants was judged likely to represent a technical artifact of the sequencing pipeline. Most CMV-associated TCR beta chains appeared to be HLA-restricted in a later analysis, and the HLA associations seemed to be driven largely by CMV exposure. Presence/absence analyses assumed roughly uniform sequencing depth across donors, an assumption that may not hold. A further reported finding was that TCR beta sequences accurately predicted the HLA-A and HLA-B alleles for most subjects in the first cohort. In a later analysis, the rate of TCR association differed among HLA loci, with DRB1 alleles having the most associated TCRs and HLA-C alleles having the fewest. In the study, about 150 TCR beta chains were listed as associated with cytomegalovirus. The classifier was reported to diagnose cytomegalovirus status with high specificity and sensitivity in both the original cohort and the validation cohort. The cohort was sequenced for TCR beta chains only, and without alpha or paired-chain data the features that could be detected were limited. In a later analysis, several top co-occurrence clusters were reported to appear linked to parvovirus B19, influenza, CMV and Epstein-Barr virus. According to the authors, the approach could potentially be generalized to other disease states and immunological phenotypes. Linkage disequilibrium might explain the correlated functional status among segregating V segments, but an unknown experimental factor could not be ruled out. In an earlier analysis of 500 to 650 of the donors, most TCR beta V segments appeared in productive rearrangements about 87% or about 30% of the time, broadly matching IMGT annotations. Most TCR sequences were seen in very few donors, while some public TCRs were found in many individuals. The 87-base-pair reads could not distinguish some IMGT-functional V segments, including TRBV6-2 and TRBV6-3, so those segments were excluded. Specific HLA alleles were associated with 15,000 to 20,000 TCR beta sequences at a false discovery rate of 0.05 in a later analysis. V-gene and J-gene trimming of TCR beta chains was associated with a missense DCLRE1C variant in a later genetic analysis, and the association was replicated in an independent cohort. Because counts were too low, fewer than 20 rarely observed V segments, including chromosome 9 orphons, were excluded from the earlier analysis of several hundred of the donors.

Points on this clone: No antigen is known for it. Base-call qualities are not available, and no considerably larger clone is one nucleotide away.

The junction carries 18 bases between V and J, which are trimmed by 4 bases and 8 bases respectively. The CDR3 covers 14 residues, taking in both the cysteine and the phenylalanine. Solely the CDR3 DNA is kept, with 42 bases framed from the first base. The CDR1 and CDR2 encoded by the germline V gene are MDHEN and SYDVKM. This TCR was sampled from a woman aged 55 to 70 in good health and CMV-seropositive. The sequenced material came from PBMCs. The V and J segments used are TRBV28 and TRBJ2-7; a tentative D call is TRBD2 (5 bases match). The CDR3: CASSSSRSWEKQYF. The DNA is TGTGCCAGCAGTTCCAGCAGGTCCTGGGAGAAGCAGTACTTC.